The T cell receptor (beta chain) described here comes from a study of shared clonotypes between healthy human individuals. This CDR3 is built from 14 residues. With 7 bases removed from V and 6 bases from J, the gap between germline ends came to 18 bases. CDR1 and CDR2 (germline): MNHNY, SVGAGI (reference sequence). Note on this clone: The target antigen is unknown.

Samples underwent the assay at deep level. Every immunoSEQ plate was one replicate of a subset's evenly spread DNA. The data were produced by immunoSEQ multiplex PCR, yet TCRdb's version contains in-frame clones alone and is incomplete. The sample has more than 400,000 clones, roughly 95% seen once. Findings and limits, study-wide: Naive CD4 clonotypes overlapped across a handful of donors at around 4.8%. Compared with memory subsets, naive subsets generally had larger estimated richness.

The chain is built from TRBV6-6 and TRBJ1-2, with D unclear. The sequencing input was naive CD4+ T cells sorted from blood. Specified subset: CD45RA+ positively selected. The clonotype was recovered from a woman in her twenties or thirties in good health. The chain's CDR3 is CASTREGDVDGYTF. In nucleotides, the CDR3 is TGTGCCAGCACTAGGGAGGGAGACGTCGATGGCTACACCTTC.